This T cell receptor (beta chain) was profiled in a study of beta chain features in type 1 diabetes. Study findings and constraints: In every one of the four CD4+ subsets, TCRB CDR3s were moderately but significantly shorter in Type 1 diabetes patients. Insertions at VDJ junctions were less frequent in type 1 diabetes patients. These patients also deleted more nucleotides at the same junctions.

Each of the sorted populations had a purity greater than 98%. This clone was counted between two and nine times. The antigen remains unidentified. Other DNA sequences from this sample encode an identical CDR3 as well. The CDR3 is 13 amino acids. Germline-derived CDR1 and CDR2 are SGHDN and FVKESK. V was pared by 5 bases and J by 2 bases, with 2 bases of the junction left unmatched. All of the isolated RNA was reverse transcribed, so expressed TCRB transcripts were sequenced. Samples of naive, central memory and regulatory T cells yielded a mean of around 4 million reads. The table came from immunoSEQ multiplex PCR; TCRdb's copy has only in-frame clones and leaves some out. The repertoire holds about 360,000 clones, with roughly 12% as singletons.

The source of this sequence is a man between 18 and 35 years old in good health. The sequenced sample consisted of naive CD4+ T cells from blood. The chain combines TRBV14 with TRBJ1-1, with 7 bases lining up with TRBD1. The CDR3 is CASSRQGNTEAFF. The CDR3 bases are TGTGCCAGCAGCAGACAGGGTAACACTGAAGCTTTCTTT.